The rows below give T cell receptor beta chains drawn from one sample of a study of OX40 agonist ivuxolimab in advanced cancers. Generated by immunoSEQ multiplex PCR, the TCRdb table keeps only in-frame clones and is missing some. The sample consists of approximately 40,000 clones, more than 75% of them appearing once. Sequences were derived from CD4+ or CD8+ T cells sorted from blood, sampled in a trial of the OX40 agonist ivuxolimab. The receptors derive from an adult with an advanced solid tumor such as melanoma, head and neck, liver or kidney cancer. CDR3s leave out the opening cysteine and the closing phenylalanine or tryptophan. The order of the fields is J gene, clone size, V gene, CDR3 protein. The size entry is marked missing in some rows and otherwise reads once, few, many or a size class.

TRBJ2-7,.,TRBV4-1,ASSHLGQGEEQY
TRBJ2-7,.,TRBV27,ASSPTGTGDYEQY
TRBJ2-7,.,TRBV6-5,ASSIRQGTSYEQY
TRBJ2-1,.,TRBV5-6,ASSLGSGGEYNEQF
TRBJ1-5,.,TRBV6-5,ATSGPQH
TRBJ2-1,.,TRBV9,ASSLGTSGLGEQF
TRBJ2-1,.,TRBV13,ASSTGLAKTYNEQF
TRBJ2-7,.,TRBV6-6,ASSYSTWEQY
TRBJ2-3,.,TRBV2,ASSESTDTQY
TRBJ1-3,.,TRBV28,ASSLSVGGNTIY
TRBJ2-7,.,TRBV30,AWRADPSPTYEQY
TRBJ2-3,.,TRBV9,ASSVSPRKTGSQDTQY
TRBJ1-1,.,TRBV6-6,ASSLQWGGTEAF
TRBJ2-1,.,TRBV7-9,ASSALAGPDSYNEQF
TRBJ1-1,.,TRBV7-9,ASSVKRAGNTEAF
TRBJ2-2,.,TRBV10-3,AIPDGRQPNTGELF
TRBJ2-1,.,TRBV28,ASRDYDEQF
TRBJ2-1,.,TRBV13,ASSSSGLRRDNEQF
TRBJ1-5,.,TRBV15,ATSTPGQGPYQPQH
TRBJ2-1,many,TRBV14,ASSHLKWGEQF
TRBJ1-2,once,TRBV5-6,ASSPRQGVGYGYT
TRBJ2-1,medium-sized,TRBV19,ASSIPGQGVSDEQF